This T cell receptor beta chain was obtained from a study of CD8 T cells in ankylosing spondylitis. Study-wide findings and caveats: What seemed typical of ankylosing spondylitis blood was a TCR beta motif built from under 10 highly homologous variants. Researchers reportedly found disease-linked clones significantly enriched in matched ankylosing spondylitis synovial fluid.

Turning to this clonotype: Its specificity is not known.

V gave up 0 bases and J gave up 6 bases, with 15 bases separating them. Per the germline V gene, CDR1 is SGHRS and CDR2 is YFSETQ. This CDR3 is built from 15 residues. TCRdb reanalysed the 5' RACE reads using MiXCR and keeps one entry per CDR3 protein. This sample has 300,000 to 400,000 distinct CDR3 sequences, with roughly 14% found just once. V is TRBV5-1 and J is TRBJ1-2; D might be TRBD1 (5 bases). This receptor was obtained from a male donor with ankylosing spondylitis or in good health (not recorded which). The material sequenced was blood, either unsorted or a sorted T cell fraction (not recorded which). The CDR3: CASSLDVARVNGYTF. CDR3 coding DNA: TGCGCCAGCAGCTTGGATGTTGCCAGGGTGAATGGCTACACCTTC.